This T cell receptor (beta chain) was profiled in a study of T cells in Graves' hyperthyroidism and ophthalmopathy. RNA transcripts served as the template for amplifying TCR beta CDR3 regions. Using the HTBI primer set, a first-round RT-PCR was run on the TCR CDR3. TCRdb processed the multiplex PCR reads anew with MiXCR; each CDR3 protein has one entry. The sample contains hundreds of thousands of distinct CDR3 sequences, nearly 45% of which appear only once. Many counts were recorded for this clonotype. Trimming removed 3 bases from V and 2 bases from J, with 10 bases in between. The CDR3 is 16 residues long. The germline V gene encodes CDR1 KGHDR and CDR2 SFDVKD.

This sequence was found in an adult man with Graves' disease, either hyperthyroidism or ophthalmopathy (not recorded which). The chain combines TRBV24-1 with TRBJ2-6; D is undetermined. Sequencing input: peripheral blood or thyroid tissue (not recorded which). CDR3 DNA: TGTGCCACCAGTGATCAGAACAGTCCTGGGGCCAACGTCCTGACTTTC. This sequence encodes CATSDQNSPGANVLTF.